The T cell receptor beta chain under discussion was sequenced for a study of CD4 T cells in relation to SARS-CoV-2 and coronaviruses. Notes on this clone: The antigen remains unidentified.

Method: immunoSEQ multiplex PCR; TCRdb's copy keeps in-frame clones and lacks some. The sample consists of 25,000 to 35,000 clones, about three quarters of them appearing once. Trimming removed 5 bases from V and 5 bases from J; junction bases left unmatched: 2. CDR1 and CDR2 (germline): LNHDA, SQIVND (reference sequence). The CDR3 loop spans 13 amino acids. This rearrangement joins TRBV19 to TRBJ1-4; 7 bases match TRBD1. The sample was memory CD4+ T cells from PBMCs, cultured in vitro. This TCR was recovered from an adult with COVID-19. The CDR3 DNA reads as TGTGCCAGTAGTGGACAGGTGAATGAAAAACTGTTTTTT. This gives the protein CASSGQVNEKLFF.